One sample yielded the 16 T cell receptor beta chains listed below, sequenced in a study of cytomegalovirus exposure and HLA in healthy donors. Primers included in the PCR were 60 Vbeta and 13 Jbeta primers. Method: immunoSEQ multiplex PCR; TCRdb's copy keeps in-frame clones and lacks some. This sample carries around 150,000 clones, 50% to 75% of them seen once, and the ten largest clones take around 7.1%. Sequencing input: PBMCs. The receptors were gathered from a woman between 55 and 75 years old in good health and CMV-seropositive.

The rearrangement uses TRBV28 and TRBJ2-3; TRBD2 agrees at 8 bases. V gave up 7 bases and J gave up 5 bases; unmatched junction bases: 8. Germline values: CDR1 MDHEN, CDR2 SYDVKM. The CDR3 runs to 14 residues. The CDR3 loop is CASTQGREEDTQYF. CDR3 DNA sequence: TGTGCCAGCACCCAAGGGCGGGAGGAAGATACGCAGTATTTT.

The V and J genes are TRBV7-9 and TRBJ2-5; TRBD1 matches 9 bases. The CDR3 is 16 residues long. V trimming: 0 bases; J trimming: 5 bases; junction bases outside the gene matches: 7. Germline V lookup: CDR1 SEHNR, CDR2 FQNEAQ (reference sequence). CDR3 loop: CASSLARDRDSETQYF. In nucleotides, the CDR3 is TGTGCCAGCAGCTTAGCTCGGGACAGGGATTCGGAGACCCAGTACTTC. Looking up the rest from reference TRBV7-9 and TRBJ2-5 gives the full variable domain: DTGVSQNPRHKITKRGQNVTFRCDPISEHNRLYWYRQTLGQGPEFLTYFQNEAQLEKSRLLSDRFSAERPKGSFSTLEIQRTEQGDSAMYLCASSLARDRDSETQYFGPGTRLLVL.

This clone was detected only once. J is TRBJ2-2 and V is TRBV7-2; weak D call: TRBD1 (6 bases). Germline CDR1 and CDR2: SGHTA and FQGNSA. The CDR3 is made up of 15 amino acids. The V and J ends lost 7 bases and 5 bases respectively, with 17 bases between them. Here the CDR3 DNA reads TGTGCCAGCACCGATAAAGGGGGTTGGACCGGGGAGCTGTTTTTT. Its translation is CASTDKGGWTGELFF.

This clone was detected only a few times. CDR3: CASSPGQGNYGYTF. As DNA, the CDR3 is TGTGCCAGCAGCCCCGGACAGGGGAACTATGGCTACACCTTC. V usage is TRBV9 and J usage is TRBJ1-2; 9 positions agree with TRBD1. Trimming removed 4 bases from V and 2 bases from J; junction bases left unmatched: 3. Germline V gene lookup returns CDR1 SGDLS and CDR2 YYNGEE. This CDR3 spans 14 amino acids. The whole variable domain, remainder taken from reference TRBV9 and TRBJ1-2, is DSGVTQTPKHLITATGQRVTLRCSPRSGDLSVYWYQQSLDQGLQFLIQYYNGEERAKGNILERFSAQQFPDLHSELNLSSLELGDSALYFCASSPGQGNYGYTFGSGTRLTVV.

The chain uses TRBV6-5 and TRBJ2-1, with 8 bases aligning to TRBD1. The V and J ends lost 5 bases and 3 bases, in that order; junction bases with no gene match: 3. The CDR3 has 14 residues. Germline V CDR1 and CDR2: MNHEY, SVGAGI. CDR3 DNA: TGTGCCAGCAGTAACGGACAGGGCTACAATGAGCAGTTCTTC. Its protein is CASSNGQGYNEQFF.

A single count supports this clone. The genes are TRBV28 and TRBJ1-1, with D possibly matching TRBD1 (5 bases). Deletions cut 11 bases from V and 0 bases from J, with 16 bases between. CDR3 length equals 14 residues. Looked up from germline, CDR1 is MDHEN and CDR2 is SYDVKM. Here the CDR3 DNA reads TGTGCCGCTTGGGTTCGGGGGTTGAACACTGAAGCTTTCTTT. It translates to CAAWVRGLNTEAFF. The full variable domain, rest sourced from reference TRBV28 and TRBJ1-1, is DVKVTQSSRYLVKRTGEKVFLECVQDMDHENMFWYRQDPGLGLRLIYFSYDVKMKEKGDIPEGYSVSREKKERFSLILESASTNQTSMYLCAAWVRGLNTEAFFGQGTRLTVV.

Written as DNA, the CDR3 is TGTGCCAGCAGTTCCCCCCGTAGCGCCTACACAGATACGCAGTATTTT. Translation: CASSSPRSAYTDTQYF. The genes are TRBV6-6 and TRBJ2-3, with D tentatively TRBD2 (5 bases). Germline V gene lookup returns CDR1 MNHNY and CDR2 SVGAGI (reference sequence). The CDR3 has 16 residues. The V end lost 4 bases, the J end lost 2 bases, and 16 bases lay between the germline ends.

This CDR3 is CASSLRTGVVAEAFF. The CDR3 DNA reads TGTGCCAGTAGTCTCAGGACAGGTGTAGTGGCTGAAGCTTTCTTT. V gene TRBV19 combines with J gene TRBJ1-1; 7 nucleotides match TRBD1. The CDR3 loop spans 15 amino acids. V shed 5 bases, J shed 6 bases, and the junction held 12 bases outside the gene matches. Germline V gene data show CDR1 as LNHDA and CDR2 as SQIVND (reference sequence).

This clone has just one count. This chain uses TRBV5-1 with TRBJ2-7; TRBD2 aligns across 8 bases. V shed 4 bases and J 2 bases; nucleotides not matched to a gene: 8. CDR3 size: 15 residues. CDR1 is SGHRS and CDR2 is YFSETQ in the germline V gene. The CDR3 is CASSPGLVRAYEQYF. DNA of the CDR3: TGCGCCAGCAGCCCGGGACTAGTCAGGGCCTACGAGCAGTACTTC.

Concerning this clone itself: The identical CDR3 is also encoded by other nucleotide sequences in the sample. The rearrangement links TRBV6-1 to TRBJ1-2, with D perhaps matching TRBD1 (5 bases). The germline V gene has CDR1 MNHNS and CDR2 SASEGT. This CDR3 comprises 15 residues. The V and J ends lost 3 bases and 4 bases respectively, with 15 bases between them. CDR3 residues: CASSEAVGGGYGYTF. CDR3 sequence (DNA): TGTGCCAGCAGTGAGGCGGTGGGGGGGGGCTATGGCTACACCTTC.

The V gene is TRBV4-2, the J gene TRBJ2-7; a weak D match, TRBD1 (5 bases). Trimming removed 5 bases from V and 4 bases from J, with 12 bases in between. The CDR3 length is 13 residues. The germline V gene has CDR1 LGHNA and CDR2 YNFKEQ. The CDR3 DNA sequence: TGTGCCAGCAGCTACTTCCAGGGATACGAGCAGTACTTC. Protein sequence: CASSYFQGYEQYF.

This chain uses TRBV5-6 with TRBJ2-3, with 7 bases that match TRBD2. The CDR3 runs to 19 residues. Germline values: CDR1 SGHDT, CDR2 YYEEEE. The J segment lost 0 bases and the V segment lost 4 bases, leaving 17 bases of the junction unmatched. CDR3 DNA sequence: TGTGCCAGCAGCCCATTCGGGCGGGAGTTTTACGTTAGCACAGATACGCAGTATTTT. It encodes CASSPFGREFYVSTDTQYF. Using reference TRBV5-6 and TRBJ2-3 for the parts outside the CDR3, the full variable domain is DAGVTQSPTHLIKTRGQQVTLRCSPKSGHDTVSWYQQALGQGPQFIFQYYEEEERQRGNFPDRFSGHQFPNYSSELNVNALLLGDSALYLCASSPFGREFYVSTDTQYFGPGTRLTVL.

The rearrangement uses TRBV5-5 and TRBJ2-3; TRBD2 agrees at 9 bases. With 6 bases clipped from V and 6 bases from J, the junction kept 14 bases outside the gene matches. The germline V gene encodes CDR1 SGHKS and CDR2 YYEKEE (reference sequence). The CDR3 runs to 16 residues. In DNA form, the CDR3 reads TGTGCCAGCAAGACTTTTAGCGGGAGAAATAGGGATACGCAGTATTTT. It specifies CASKTFSGRNRDTQYF. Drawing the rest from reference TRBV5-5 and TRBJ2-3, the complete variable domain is DAGVTQSPTHLIKTRGQQVTLRCSPISGHKSVSWYQQVLGQGPQFIFQYYEKEERGRGNFPDRFSARQFPNYSSELNVNALLLGDSALYLCASKTFSGRNRDTQYFGPGTRLTVL.

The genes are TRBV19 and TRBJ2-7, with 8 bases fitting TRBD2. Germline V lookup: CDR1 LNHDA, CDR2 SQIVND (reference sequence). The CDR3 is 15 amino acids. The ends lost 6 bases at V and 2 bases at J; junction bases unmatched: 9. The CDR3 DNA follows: TGTGCCAGTAGATTCTCTAGCGGGCTCCCCTACGAGCAGTACTTC. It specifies CASRFSSGLPYEQYF.

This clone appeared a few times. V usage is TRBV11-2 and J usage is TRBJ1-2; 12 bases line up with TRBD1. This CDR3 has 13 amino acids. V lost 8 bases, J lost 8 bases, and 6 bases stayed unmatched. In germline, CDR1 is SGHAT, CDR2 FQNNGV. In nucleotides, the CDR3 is TGTGCCAGCGGAACCGGGACAGGGGGCGGCTACACCTTC. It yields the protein CASGTGTGGGYTF.

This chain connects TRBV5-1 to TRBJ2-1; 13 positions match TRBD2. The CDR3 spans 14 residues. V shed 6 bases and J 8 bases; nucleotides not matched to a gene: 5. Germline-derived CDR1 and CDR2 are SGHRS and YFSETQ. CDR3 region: CASTGTSGKDEQFF. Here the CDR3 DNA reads TGCGCCAGCACCGGGACTAGCGGGAAGGATGAGCAGTTCTTC.